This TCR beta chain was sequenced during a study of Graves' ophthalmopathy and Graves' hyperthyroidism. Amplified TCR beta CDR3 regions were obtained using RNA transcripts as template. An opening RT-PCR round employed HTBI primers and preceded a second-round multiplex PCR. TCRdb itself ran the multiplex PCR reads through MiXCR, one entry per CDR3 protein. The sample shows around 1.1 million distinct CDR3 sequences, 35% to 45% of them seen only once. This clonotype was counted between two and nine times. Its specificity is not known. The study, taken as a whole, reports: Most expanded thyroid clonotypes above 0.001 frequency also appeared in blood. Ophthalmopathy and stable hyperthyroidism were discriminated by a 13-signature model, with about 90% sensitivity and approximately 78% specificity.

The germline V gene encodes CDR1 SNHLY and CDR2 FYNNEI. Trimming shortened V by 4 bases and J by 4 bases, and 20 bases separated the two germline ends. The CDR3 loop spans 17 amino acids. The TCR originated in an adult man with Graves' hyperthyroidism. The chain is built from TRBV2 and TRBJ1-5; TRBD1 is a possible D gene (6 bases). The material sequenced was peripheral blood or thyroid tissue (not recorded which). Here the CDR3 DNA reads TGTGCCAGCAGTGCCACATGGGGGGGGACAACAAATCAGCCCCAGCATTTT. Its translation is CASSATWGGTTNQPQHF.